The TCR beta chain described here comes from a study of blood T cell repertoires in COVID-19. The CDR3 runs to 11 residues. The germline V gene has CDR1 DFQATT and CDR2 SNEGSKA (reference sequence). Between the trimmed V and J ends, which lost 1 base and 6 bases, there was a span of 6 bases. Per the authors' pipeline: Amplifying reference gene primers gave estimates of nucleated cell counts. Measured with immunoSEQ multiplex PCR; TCRdb has only the in-frame clones, and not every one. The D gene and trimming were derived from the DNA, and the V and J assignments and clone size from that table. Of almost 80,000 clones in the sample, 90% are singletons; the top ten hold less than 0.8%.

The receptor was isolated from a woman older than 75 with acute or convalescent COVID-19. The chain has TRBV20-1 and TRBJ1-1; no reliable D call. Sequenced material: peripheral blood. DNA of the CDR3: TGCAGTGCTAGAGGCGGGCCTGAAGCTTTCTTT. Protein product: CSARGGPEAFF.